The clone carrying this T cell receptor (beta chain) occurred once. The CDR3 totals 13 residues. Between the trimmed V and J ends, which lost 10 bases and 5 bases, there was a span of 17 bases. The germline CDR1 and CDR2 sequences are MNHEY and SVGAGI. Per the original methods: Cell counts per sample came from amplifying reference gene primers. Clones were sequenced by immunoSEQ multiplex PCR, and TCRdb holds only the in-frame ones, with some missing. The DNA was the basis for D and trimming; V, J and clone size are from that table. The sample includes some 270,000 clones, around nine tenths of them seen just once. This sample was included in a study of blood T cell repertoires in COVID-19. Study background: COVID-19 samples, acute and convalescent, were from the United States, Italy and Spain. PBMCs, B-cell-depleted T cells, or T cells provided the cDNA or gDNA that made up the material.

The chain recombines TRBV6-5 with TRBJ1-1; D is unclear. The TCR was taken from an older woman who had recovered from COVID-19. The sequenced sample consisted of peripheral blood. The CDR3 spells CATVKAGGTEAFF. The CDR3 DNA reads as TGTGCCACCGTGAAGGCGGGTGGAACTGAAGCTTTCTTT.